This T cell receptor (beta chain) emerged from a study of T cells in Graves' hyperthyroidism and ophthalmopathy. On the study more broadly: At the time of initial diagnosis and before any treatment, peripheral blood was collected.

RNA transcripts provided the source from which TCR beta CDR3 regions were amplified. Initially, a first-round RT-PCR of the TCR CDR3 employed the HTBI primer set. TCRdb passed the multiplex PCR reads through MiXCR, listing each CDR3 protein once. Here the sample spans about 380,000 distinct CDR3 sequences, around 18% being singletons. Exclusion of patients followed from uncontrolled infection, other autoimmune disease, pregnancy or lactation. Together with thyroid ultrasound, orbital computed tomography, serum thyroxine and TRAb, clinical symptoms were used for diagnoses. This clonotype was seen many times. The CDR3 totals 15 residues. CDR1 is MNHNS and CDR2 is SASEGT in the germline V gene. V lost 5 bases, J lost 5 bases, and 9 bases stayed unmatched.

The V and J genes are TRBV6-1 and TRBJ1-2; 9 bases line up with TRBD1. The TCR was taken from a man aged 18 to 35 with Graves' ophthalmopathy. The sample taken for sequencing was blood. CDR3 protein: CASSLRETGGYGYTF. For the CDR3, the DNA is TGTGCCAGCAGTTTGAGGGAGACAGGGGGGTATGGCTACACCTTC.